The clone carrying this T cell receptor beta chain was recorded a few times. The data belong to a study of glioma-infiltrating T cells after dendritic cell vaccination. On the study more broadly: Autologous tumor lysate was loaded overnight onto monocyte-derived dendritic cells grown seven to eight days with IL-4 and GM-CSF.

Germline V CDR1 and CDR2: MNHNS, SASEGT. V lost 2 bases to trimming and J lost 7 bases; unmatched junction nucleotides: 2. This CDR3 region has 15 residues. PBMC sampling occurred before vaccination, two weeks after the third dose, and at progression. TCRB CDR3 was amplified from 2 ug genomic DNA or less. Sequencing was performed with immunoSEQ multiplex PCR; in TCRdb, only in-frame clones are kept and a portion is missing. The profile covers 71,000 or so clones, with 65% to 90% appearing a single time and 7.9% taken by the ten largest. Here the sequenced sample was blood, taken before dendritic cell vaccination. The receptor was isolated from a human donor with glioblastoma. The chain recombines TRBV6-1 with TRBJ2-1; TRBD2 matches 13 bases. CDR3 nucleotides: TGTGCCAGCAGTGAACAGACTAGCGGGGGGAATGAGCAGTTCTTC. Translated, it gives CASSEQTSGGNEQFF.